Listed below are T cell receptor beta chains from one sample, sequenced in a study of T cell changes during pregnancy in multiple sclerosis. Method: immunoSEQ multiplex PCR; TCRdb's copy keeps in-frame clones and lacks some. There are approximately 46,000 clones in the sample; 80% to 90% occur only once, and around 7.9% lies in the top ten. This material consisted of CD8+ T cells from peripheral blood mononuclear cells, taken in the second trimester of pregnancy. The origin of the receptors is a female donor with multiple sclerosis, enrolled in a pregnancy study. The CDR3 runs from the conserved cysteine through the conserved F or W. D genes are given only for firm matches. Size is stated for part of the rows, as once, few or many counts, or as a class when the clone is expanded.

CDR3 | DNA | J | size | V | D
CASSLDIGQGYTEAFF | TGCGCCAGCAGCTTGGATATCGGCCAGGGATACACTGAAGCTTTCTTT | TRBJ1-1 | few | TRBV5-1 | -
CASNYQPQHF | TGTGCCAGCAACTATCAGCCCCAGCATTTT | TRBJ1-5 | few | TRBV6-6 | -
CASSLESPSRLSYEQYF | TGTGCCAGCAGCTTAGAGAGTCCTAGTAGACTCTCCTACGAGCAGTACTTC | TRBJ2-7 | - | TRBV7-9 | -
CASSVQGAVATGELFF | TGTGCCAGCAGTGTACAGGGGGCGGTGGCCACCGGGGAGCTGTTTTTT | TRBJ2-2 | - | TRBV27 | TRBD1
CASSQDVLAGSTYEQYF | TGCGCCAGCAGCCAAGACGTACTAGCGGGATCAACCTACGAGCAGTACTTC | TRBJ2-7 | - | TRBV4-1 | TRBD2
CASSQMGGRGYEQYF | TGTGCCAGCTCCCAAATGGGGGGACGGGGTTACGAGCAGTACTTC | TRBJ2-7 | - | TRBV7-9 | -
CASSPHISVNTDTQYF | TGCGCCAGCAGTCCACATATTAGCGTGAACACAGATACGCAGTATTTT | TRBJ2-3 | - | TRBV4-1 | -
CASSLQGTPAAFF | TGCGCCAGCAGCTTACAGGGAACCCCGGCAGCTTTCTTT | TRBJ1-1 | once | TRBV5-1 | -
CASSPGGATEAFF | TGTGCCAGCAGCCCGGGGGGGGCAACTGAAGCTTTCTTT | TRBJ1-1 | - | TRBV11-2 | -
CASSQFLGYEQYF | TGCGCCAGCAGCCAGTTCCTAGGTTACGAGCAGTACTTC | TRBJ2-7 | - | TRBV4-1 | -
CASSDTQTVSSYNEQFF | TGTGCCAGCAGCGATACTCAGACAGTTAGCTCCTACAATGAGCAGTTCTTC | TRBJ2-1 | - | TRBV7-2 | -
CASRSGPLAGGFIGELFF | TGTGCCAGCAGATCGGGCCCCCTCGCGGGGGGTTTCATCGGGGAGCTGTTTTTT | TRBJ2-2 | - | TRBV5-4 | TRBD2
CASSVWDRSNQPQHF | TGTGCCAGCAGCGTATGGGACAGAAGCAATCAGCCCCAGCATTTT | TRBJ1-5 | - | TRBV9 | TRBD1
CASSLEFGEDYEQYF | TGTGCTAGCAGCTTAGAGTTCGGCGAGGACTACGAGCAGTACTTC | TRBJ2-7 | - | TRBV7-7 | -
CASSQERGQGSDTQYF | TGTGCCAGCAGCCAAGAAAGGGGACAGGGCTCAGATACGCAGTATTTT | TRBJ2-3 | - | TRBV4-2 | TRBD1
CASSTPENYGYTF | TGTGCCAGTAGTACACCAGAAAACTATGGCTACACCTTC | TRBJ1-2 | - | TRBV19 | -
CASGLQLPGTGGVDNQAEAFF | TGTGCCAGCGGCCTCCAACTCCCCGGGACAGGGGGCGTCGATAACCAAGCTGAAGCTTTCTTT | TRBJ1-1 | - | TRBV27 | TRBD1
CASRAGQQRDQPQHF | TGTGCCAGCAGGGCAGGACAGCAAAGAGATCAGCCCCAGCATTTT | TRBJ1-5 | - | TRBV2 | -
CASSFREQLEQFF | TGTGCCAGCAGCTTCAGGGAACAATTAGAGCAGTTCTTC | TRBJ2-1 | - | TRBV5-6 | -
CASSEQGIEAFF | TGTGCCAGCAGCGAACAGGGGATTGAAGCTTTCTTT | TRBJ1-1 | - | TRBV5-6 | TRBD1
CASSLQRHDEQFF | TGCGCCAGCAGCTTACAACGTCACGATGAGCAGTTCTTC | TRBJ2-1 | - | TRBV5-1 | -
CASSLAASGGVEQFF | TGTGCCAGCAGCTTAGCAGCTAGCGGGGGTGTTGAGCAGTTCTTC | TRBJ2-1 | once | TRBV13 | TRBD2
CASSLALSEAFF | TGTGCCAGCAGCTTGGCCCTGAGTGAAGCTTTCTTT | TRBJ1-1 | - | TRBV5-6 | -
CASSQVQGTYNEQFF | TGCGCCAGCAGCCAAGTACAGGGGACCTACAATGAGCAGTTCTTC | TRBJ2-1 | - | TRBV4-1 | TRBD1
CASSQVWRGGSGELFF | TGCGCCAGCAGCCAAGTGTGGCGGGGGGGTAGCGGGGAGCTGTTTTTT | TRBJ2-2 | - | TRBV4-1 | TRBD2
CASSIWTDTVYGTDTQYF | TGCGCCAGCAGCATTTGGACAGACACTGTCTACGGCACAGATACGCAGTATTTT | TRBJ2-3 | - | TRBV5-1 | -
CASSFARREQFF | TGTGCCAGCAGTTTTGCGCGTCGGGAGCAGTTCTTC | TRBJ2-1 | - | TRBV27 | -
CASSEPAGGTDTQYF | TGTGCCAGCAGTGAACCGGCGGGGGGCACAGATACGCAGTATTTT | TRBJ2-3 | - | TRBV6-1 | TRBD2
CASSFPYRGGQPQHF | TGTGCCAGCAGTTTCCCCTACAGGGGAGGTCAGCCCCAGCATTTT | TRBJ1-5 | few | TRBV28 | TRBD1
CASSPVAGEPTDTQYF | TGTGCCAGCAGCCCGGTGGCGGGGGAGCCCACAGATACGCAGTATTTT | TRBJ2-3 | - | TRBV7-2 | TRBD2
CASSVTGVTGTDTQYF | TGTGCCAGCAGCGTGACGGGAGTAACCGGCACAGATACGCAGTATTTT | TRBJ2-3 | - | TRBV9 | -
CASSPPPEGYGYTF | TGTGCCAGCAGTCCCCCCCCGGAGGGCTATGGCTACACCTTC | TRBJ1-2 | - | TRBV28 | -
CASLAYQETQYF | TGTGCCAGCTTAGCGTATCAAGAGACCCAGTACTTC | TRBJ2-5 | - | TRBV2 | -
CASKSLGVTDTQYF | TGCGCCAGCAAATCCTTAGGGGTAACAGATACGCAGTATTTT | TRBJ2-3 | once | TRBV4-1 | -
CASSLGPVGNTEAFF | TGTGCCAGCAGTTTGGGGCCCGTGGGGAACACTGAAGCTTTCTTT | TRBJ1-1 | - | TRBV27 | -
CAWSVGSNEQFF | TGTGCCTGGAGTGTAGGGAGCAATGAGCAGTTCTTC | TRBJ2-1 | - | TRBV30 | -
CASSSGDIQYF | TGTGCCAGCAGTTCCGGTGACATTCAGTACTTC | TRBJ2-4 | once | TRBV27 | -
CASSYLAGTDEQFF | TGTGCCAGCAGTTACCTAGCGGGGACCGATGAGCAGTTCTTC | TRBJ2-1 | - | TRBV6-5 | TRBD2
CASSFGGVRTEAFF | TGTGCCAGCAGTTTTGGTGGTGTCAGAACTGAAGCTTTCTTT | TRBJ1-1 | - | TRBV27 | -
CASSVLTGASADTQYF | TGTGCCAGCAGTGTCCTGACAGGGGCGAGTGCAGATACGCAGTATTTT | TRBJ2-3 | - | TRBV25-1 | TRBD1
CASSTGGTGELFF | TGTGCCAGCAGCACAGGGGGCACCGGGGAGCTGTTTTTT | TRBJ2-2 | once | TRBV13 | TRBD1
CASSVGGQLNTEAFF | TGTGCCAGCAGCGTAGGTGGACAGCTGAACACTGAAGCTTTCTTT | TRBJ1-1 | - | TRBV9 | -
CASSLGTRNEKLFF | TGTGCCAGCAGCTTAGGGACCAGGAATGAAAAACTGTTTTTT | TRBJ1-4 | - | TRBV13 | -
CASSEDRPGVPKSDEQFF | TGTGCCAGCAGTGAAGATAGGCCAGGGGTTCCTAAATCGGATGAGCAGTTCTTC | TRBJ2-1 | - | TRBV6-1 | -
CASSQPGQGEYGNTIYF | TGCGCCAGCAGCCAACCGGGACAGGGAGAATACGGAAACACCATATATTTT | TRBJ1-3 | - | TRBV4-1 | TRBD1
CASSSRQGAGELFF | TGTGCCAGCAGTTCCCGACAGGGGGCCGGGGAGCTGTTTTTT | TRBJ2-2 | - | TRBV2 | TRBD1
CASIWEGGTGELFF | TGTGCCAGCATTTGGGAGGGTGGGACCGGGGAGCTGTTTTTT | TRBJ2-2 | - | TRBV6-1 | TRBD2
CASSLEITGGFPEAFF | TGTGCCAGCAGCTTGGAAATCACAGGGGGTTTTCCTGAAGCTTTCTTT | TRBJ1-1 | - | TRBV5-5 | TRBD1
CASSVEEQRSTGELFF | TGTGCCAGCAGCGTAGAGGAACAAAGGAGCACCGGGGAGCTGTTTTTT | TRBJ2-2 | - | TRBV9 | -
CSVSPVDGYTF | TGCAGCGTTTCCCCGGTGGATGGCTACACCTTC | TRBJ1-2 | once | TRBV29-1 | -
CASSLVGDTEAFF | TGTGCCAGCAGCTTAGTTGGAGACACTGAAGCTTTCTTT | TRBJ1-1 | - | TRBV7-8 | -
CASSLGASPLHF | TGTGCCAGCAGTTTGGGGGCTTCACCCCTCCACTTT | TRBJ1-6 | - | TRBV27 | -
CASRVTSGYEQYF | TGTGCCAGCAGGGTGACTAGCGGCTACGAGCAGTACTTC | TRBJ2-7 | - | TRBV6-5 | TRBD2